This T cell receptor beta chain was captured by sequencing in a study of T cell responses to AZD1222 COVID-19 vaccine. The CDR3 is 17 residues long. V dropped 1 base and J dropped 2 bases, with 15 bases sitting between them. Germline loops: CDR1 SGHVS, CDR2 FQNEAQ. Here immunoSEQ multiplex PCR was the method, and the copy in TCRdb shows in-frame clones only, minus some. In the table there are about 120,000 clones, 90% to 95% of which are singletons. This sequence joins TRBV7-8 and TRBJ1-3, with a weak D call TRBD1 (5 bases). This receptor was obtained from an adult who received the AZD1222 COVID-19 vaccine. The sequenced sample was peripheral blood, obtained 28 days after the second AZD1222 dose. DNA for the CDR3: TGTGCCAGCAGCTTAGAGGCCAGGGTTGCTACTGGAAACACCATATATTTT. Translation gives CASSLEARVATGNTIYF.